Below are 2 T cell receptor beta chains sequenced from a single sample in a study of cytomegalovirus exposure and HLA in healthy donors. Assay: immunoSEQ multiplex PCR; the TCRdb copy retains only in-frame clones and omits some. The table records 70,000 to 95,000 clones, more than 85% of them present only once. Sequencing was performed on PBMCs. All receptors derive from a woman aged 25 to 39 in good health and CMV-seronegative.

This chain links TRBV28 with TRBJ1-1; 8 bases agree with TRBD1. CDR1 is MDHEN and CDR2 is SYDVKM in the germline V gene. J was trimmed by 4 bases and V by 6 bases; bases with no gene match: 7. CDR3 length: 14 amino acids. Here the CDR3 DNA reads TGTGCCAGCAGCCCGGGACAGGCCCGCACTGAAGCTTTCTTT. This codes for CASSPGQARTEAFF.

The genes are TRBV2 and TRBJ2-5, with 10 bases that match TRBD1. CDR3 size: 16 residues. The trim removed 5 bases at V and 5 bases at J, leaving 11 bases unmatched. Per the germline V gene, CDR1 is SNHLY and CDR2 is FYNNEI. The CDR3 DNA reads TGTGCCAGCAGTCCGCGGGGGACAGGGGCAGGGGAGACCCAGTACTTC. Translation gives CASSPRGTGAGETQYF.